The rows below give T cell receptor beta chains drawn from one sample of a study of T cell responses to AZD1222 COVID-19 vaccine. Only in-frame clones appear in the TCRdb table, and some are missing; sequencing was by immunoSEQ multiplex PCR. The table lists under 200,000 clones, around nine tenths of them singletons. The starting material was peripheral blood, obtained on day 0 of AZD1222 vaccination. The receptors here all came from an adult in good health. The CDR3 runs from the conserved cysteine through the conserved F or W. A D gene is named only where the DNA matches it firmly. Size tells how often a clone was seen (once, few, many) or the class of an expanded clone, and some rows leave it out.

V gene: TRBV18
D gene: TRBD1
clone size: NA
CDR3 length: 15
J gene: TRBJ1-5
CDR3 DNA: TGTGCCAGCTCAACCGACAGGGGTGGCAATCAGCCCCAGCATTTT
CDR3 protein: CASSTDRGGNQPQHF

V gene: TRBV18
D gene: TRBD1
clone size: NA
CDR3 length: 15
J gene: TRBJ1-5
CDR3 DNA: TGTGCCAGCTCACGGGCAGGGGGCCACAATCAGCCCCAGCATTTT
CDR3 protein: CASSRAGGHNQPQHF

V gene: TRBV5-3
D gene: TRBD1
clone size: NA
CDR3 length: 14
J gene: TRBJ2-7
CDR3 DNA: TGTGCCAGAAGCCCGGGACAGAGCTCCTACGAGCAGTACTTC
CDR3 protein: CARSPGQSSYEQYF

V gene: TRBV28
D gene: TRBD1
clone size: NA
CDR3 length: 14
J gene: TRBJ1-1
CDR3 DNA: TGTGCCAGCAGTCGTACAGGGGAGCACACTGAAGCTTTCTTT
CDR3 protein: CASSRTGEHTEAFF

V gene: TRBV6-2/TRBV6-3
D gene: NA
clone size: NA
CDR3 length: 13
J gene: TRBJ2-7
CDR3 DNA: TGTGCCAGCAGTTCCCGGGTATTGGGAGAGCAGTACTTC
CDR3 protein: CASSSRVLGEQYF

V gene: TRBV6-4
D gene: NA
clone size: once
CDR3 length: 14
J gene: TRBJ2-2
CDR3 DNA: TGTGCCAGCAGTGCAATATGGAACACCGGGGAGCTGTTTTTT
CDR3 protein: CASSAIWNTGELFF

V gene: TRBV7-2
D gene: TRBD1
clone size: NA
CDR3 length: 16
J gene: TRBJ1-1
CDR3 DNA: TGTGCCAGCAGCCTAGGGGGACAGGGGGCCAGAGGGGAAGCTTTCTTT
CDR3 protein: CASSLGGQGARGEAFF

V gene: TRBV10-2
D gene: NA
clone size: NA
CDR3 length: 13
J gene: TRBJ1-4
CDR3 DNA: TGCGCCAGCAGCTCACCAGGGACCGAAAAACTGTTTTTT
CDR3 protein: CASSSPGTEKLFF

V gene: TRBV7-2
D gene: TRBD1
clone size: NA
CDR3 length: 15
J gene: TRBJ1-3
CDR3 DNA: TGTGCCAGCAGCCTCCAGGGGGGCTCTGGAAACACCATATATTTT
CDR3 protein: CASSLQGGSGNTIYF

V gene: TRBV5-5
D gene: NA
clone size: NA
CDR3 length: 14
J gene: TRBJ1-4
CDR3 DNA: TGTGCCAGCAGCTTGGAAGCAACTAATGAAAAACTGTTTTTT
CDR3 protein: CASSLEATNEKLFF

V gene: TRBV4-1
D gene: NA
clone size: NA
CDR3 length: 13
J gene: TRBJ2-2
CDR3 DNA: TGCGCCAGCAGCCAAATAGGCACCGGGGAGCTGTTTTTT
CDR3 protein: CASSQIGTGELFF

V gene: TRBV2
D gene: NA
clone size: once
CDR3 length: 11
J gene: TRBJ1-1
CDR3 DNA: TGTGCCAGGAAAACCGCCCTCGAAGCTTTCTTT
CDR3 protein: CARKTALEAFF

V gene: TRBV19
D gene: TRBD1
clone size: NA
CDR3 length: 18
J gene: TRBJ2-7
CDR3 DNA: TGTGCCAGTAGTGACAGGGCATGGGCTGTTTCTAGCTCCTACGAGCAGTACTTC
CDR3 protein: CASSDRAWAVSSSYEQYF

V gene: TRBV5-8
D gene: TRBD1
clone size: NA
CDR3 length: 15
J gene: TRBJ1-2
CDR3 DNA: TGTGCCAGCAGCTTGGGACAGGGGGGCTACTATGGCTACACCTTC
CDR3 protein: CASSLGQGGYYGYTF

V gene: TRBV9
D gene: NA
clone size: NA
CDR3 length: 13
J gene: TRBJ1-2
CDR3 DNA: TGTGCCAGCAGGAACATAGGCCCCTATGGCTACACCTTC
CDR3 protein: CASRNIGPYGYTF

V gene: TRBV5-6
D gene: NA
clone size: few
CDR3 length: 13
J gene: TRBJ1-2
CDR3 DNA: TGTGCCAGCAGGGCTTGGGGAGGGTATGGCTACACCTTC
CDR3 protein: CASRAWGGYGYTF

V gene: TRBV10-3
D gene: NA
clone size: NA
CDR3 length: 12
J gene: TRBJ1-3
CDR3 DNA: TGTGCCATCAGGGGGTTTGGAAACACCATATATTTT
CDR3 protein: CAIRGFGNTIYF

V gene: TRBV28
D gene: NA
clone size: NA
CDR3 length: 16
J gene: TRBJ1-6
CDR3 DNA: TGTGCCAGCAGTTTTACTTCACGGGGGCCTCAGTCACCCCTCCACTTT
CDR3 protein: CASSFTSRGPQSPLHF

V gene: TRBV7-9
D gene: NA
clone size: once
CDR3 length: 16
J gene: TRBJ1-4
CDR3 DNA: TGTGCCAGCAGCTTACAGGGAAGTGGAACTAATGAAAAACTGTTTTTT
CDR3 protein: CASSLQGSGTNEKLFF

V gene: TRBV27
D gene: TRBD1
clone size: NA
CDR3 length: 16
J gene: TRBJ2-7
CDR3 DNA: TGTGCCAGCAGCTCTATTACAGGGGGCGCGGACTACGAGCAGTACTTC
CDR3 protein: CASSSITGGADYEQYF

V gene: TRBV4-1
D gene: TRBD1
clone size: NA
CDR3 length: 16
J gene: TRBJ2-3
CDR3 DNA: TGCGCCAGCAGCCAAGTCCAAGGACAGGGTAGGGATACGCAGTATTTT
CDR3 protein: CASSQVQGQGRDTQYF

V gene: TRBV3-1/TRBV3-2
D gene: NA
clone size: NA
CDR3 length: 17
J gene: TRBJ2-1
CDR3 DNA: TGTGCCAGCAGCCAAGGACGGGGGCGAAAGTCCTACAATGAGCAGTTCTTC
CDR3 protein: CASSQGRGRKSYNEQFF

V gene: TRBV6-5
D gene: NA
clone size: NA
CDR3 length: 12
J gene: TRBJ1-3
CDR3 DNA: TGTGCCAGCCGCACCGCTGGAAACACCATATATTTT
CDR3 protein: CASRTAGNTIYF

V gene: TRBV28
D gene: NA
clone size: NA
CDR3 length: 17
J gene: TRBJ1-2
CDR3 DNA: TGTGCCAGCAGTTTACTCCTCAAGGGGAGGTATAACTATGGCTACACCTTC
CDR3 protein: CASSLLLKGRYNYGYTF

V gene: TRBV15
D gene: NA
clone size: NA
CDR3 length: 15
J gene: TRBJ1-1
CDR3 DNA: TGTGCCACCAGCAGAGATCCAGGGTTGAACACTGAAGCTTTCTTT
CDR3 protein: CATSRDPGLNTEAFF

V gene: TRBV5-1
D gene: TRBD1
clone size: NA
CDR3 length: 16
J gene: TRBJ1-2
CDR3 DNA: TGCGCCAGCAGCAATACGCAGGGGGCATCCGGCTATGGCTACACCTTC
CDR3 protein: CASSNTQGASGYGYTF

V gene: TRBV9
D gene: TRBD1
clone size: NA
CDR3 length: 17
J gene: TRBJ2-1
CDR3 DNA: TGTGCCAGCAGCGTAGTCTCGGGGACAGACTACCACAATGAGCAGTTCTTC
CDR3 protein: CASSVVSGTDYHNEQFF

V gene: TRBV6-5
D gene: TRBD1
clone size: NA
CDR3 length: 12
J gene: TRBJ2-7
CDR3 DNA: TGTGCCAGCCAAACAGGGGGGAGAAAGCAGTACTTC
CDR3 protein: CASQTGGRKQYF

V gene: TRBV9
D gene: NA
clone size: NA
CDR3 length: 14
J gene: TRBJ1-1
CDR3 DNA: TGTGCCAGCAGCGTAGAACCGGTGAACACTGAAGCTTTCTTT
CDR3 protein: CASSVEPVNTEAFF

V gene: TRBV7-3
D gene: TRBD1
clone size: NA
CDR3 length: 14
J gene: TRBJ1-1
CDR3 DNA: TGTGCCAGCAGCCCCGAGGGACAGGGGGCCGAAGCTTTCTTT
CDR3 protein: CASSPEGQGAEAFF

V gene: TRBV11-2
D gene: NA
clone size: NA
CDR3 length: 16
J gene: TRBJ1-5
CDR3 DNA: TGTGCCAGCAGCTTAAAACGAGGGCCCCAAAAATGGCCCCAGCATTTT
CDR3 protein: CASSLKRGPQKWPQHF

V gene: TRBV15
D gene: NA
clone size: NA
CDR3 length: 20
J gene: TRBJ1-3
CDR3 DNA: TGTGCCACCAGCAGAGAAGGGTGGGGAGACGGGCCGAAAGTTGGAAACACCATATATTTT
CDR3 protein: CATSREGWGDGPKVGNTIYF

V gene: TRBV11-2
D gene: TRBD1
clone size: NA
CDR3 length: 12
J gene: TRBJ2-7
CDR3 DNA: TGTGCCAGCAGCCGCGACAGGGACGAGCAGTACTTC
CDR3 protein: CASSRDRDEQYF

V gene: TRBV6-1
D gene: NA
clone size: NA
CDR3 length: 14
J gene: TRBJ1-2
CDR3 DNA: TGTGCCAGCAGTGACCCGACAGGCGGGAATGGCTACACCTTC
CDR3 protein: CASSDPTGGNGYTF

V gene: TRBV7-3
D gene: TRBD1
clone size: NA
CDR3 length: 15
J gene: TRBJ2-5
CDR3 DNA: TGTGCCAGACCTCCCAGAGACAGGGCGATAGAGACCCAGTACTTC
CDR3 protein: CARPPRDRAIETQYF

V gene: TRBV6-5
D gene: NA
clone size: NA
CDR3 length: 13
J gene: TRBJ1-2
CDR3 DNA: TGTGCCAGCAGGGTCACAAATAACTATGGCTACACCTTC
CDR3 protein: CASRVTNNYGYTF

V gene: TRBV6-1
D gene: NA
clone size: NA
CDR3 length: 12
J gene: TRBJ2-7
CDR3 DNA: TGTGCCAGCAGTGAGGGGGGCTACGAGCAGTACTTC
CDR3 protein: CASSEGGYEQYF

V gene: TRBV28
D gene: NA
clone size: NA
CDR3 length: 13
J gene: TRBJ1-2
CDR3 DNA: TGTGCCAGCAGCCCGACGGGGGGCCATGGCTACACCTTC
CDR3 protein: CASSPTGGHGYTF

V gene: TRBV2
D gene: TRBD1
clone size: NA
CDR3 length: 15
J gene: TRBJ1-1
CDR3 DNA: TGTGCCAGCACCAAAACCACGGGACAGGGGGGCGCAGCTTTCTTT
CDR3 protein: CASTKTTGQGGAAFF

V gene: TRBV19
D gene: NA
clone size: few
CDR3 length: 13
J gene: TRBJ2-7
CDR3 DNA: TGTGCCAGTAGTTCCGGGGCGACCTACGAGCAGTACTTC
CDR3 protein: CASSSGATYEQYF

V gene: TRBV5-5
D gene: NA
clone size: NA
CDR3 length: 13
J gene: TRBJ2-7
CDR3 DNA: TGTGCCAGCAGCTTAGGCAGAACCTACGAGCAGTACTTC
CDR3 protein: CASSLGRTYEQYF

V gene: TRBV28
D gene: NA
clone size: NA
CDR3 length: 12
J gene: TRBJ1-1
CDR3 DNA: TGTGCCAGCAGTTTACGGGGGTCTGAAGCTTTCTTT
CDR3 protein: CASSLRGSEAFF

V gene: TRBV9
D gene: NA
clone size: NA
CDR3 length: 14
J gene: TRBJ2-2
CDR3 DNA: TGTGCCAGCAGAGAGTTGGGGCACACCGGGGAGCTGTTTTTT
CDR3 protein: CASRELGHTGELFF

V gene: TRBV18
D gene: NA
clone size: NA
CDR3 length: 13
J gene: TRBJ1-2
CDR3 DNA: TGTGCCAGCTCTACCACCCCCGTCGGCGGCTACACCTTC
CDR3 protein: CASSTTPVGGYTF

V gene: TRBV15
D gene: NA
clone size: NA
CDR3 length: 12
J gene: TRBJ1-5
CDR3 DNA: TGTGCCACCAGCATCAGGGATCAGCCCCAGCATTTT
CDR3 protein: CATSIRDQPQHF

V gene: TRBV12-3/TRBV12-4
D gene: NA
clone size: NA
CDR3 length: 12
J gene: TRBJ2-3
CDR3 DNA: TGTGCCAGCAGCCTTCAGTCAGATACGCAGTATTTT
CDR3 protein: CASSLQSDTQYF

V gene: TRBV11-2
D gene: NA
clone size: NA
CDR3 length: 16
J gene: TRBJ1-2
CDR3 DNA: TGTGCCAGCAACCGGGGGAACCCTCATCCTTTCTATGGCTACACCTTC
CDR3 protein: CASNRGNPHPFYGYTF

V gene: TRBV28
D gene: NA
clone size: NA
CDR3 length: 15
J gene: TRBJ1-5
CDR3 DNA: TGTGCCAGCAGTTGGGCATGGGGGAGCAATCAGCCCCAGCATTTT
CDR3 protein: CASSWAWGSNQPQHF

V gene: TRBV30
D gene: NA
clone size: NA
CDR3 length: 11
J gene: TRBJ2-7
CDR3 DNA: TGTGCCTGGAGTCCTCGGGGCGAGCAGTACTTC
CDR3 protein: CAWSPRGEQYF

V gene: TRBV19
D gene: NA
clone size: once
CDR3 length: 13
J gene: TRBJ1-2
CDR3 DNA: TGTGCCAGTAGTTTACAGGGTTTTGGTGGCTACACCTTC
CDR3 protein: CASSLQGFGGYTF

V gene: TRBV5-6
D gene: NA
clone size: NA
CDR3 length: 15
J gene: TRBJ1-1
CDR3 DNA: TGTGCCAGCAGCTTAACAGGGTCAGGGAACACTGAAGCTTTCTTT
CDR3 protein: CASSLTGSGNTEAFF

V gene: TRBV30
D gene: TRBD1
clone size: NA
CDR3 length: 13
J gene: TRBJ2-5
CDR3 DNA: TGTGCCTGGAGCTCAGGGGGCAGGGAGACCCAGTACTTC
CDR3 protein: CAWSSGGRETQYF

V gene: TRBV6-6
D gene: TRBD1
clone size: NA
CDR3 length: 14
J gene: TRBJ2-7
CDR3 DNA: TGTGCCAGCAGTACCTCCGGGACAGGGAACGAGCAGTACTTC
CDR3 protein: CASSTSGTGNEQYF

V gene: TRBV7-2
D gene: NA
clone size: NA
CDR3 length: 12
J gene: TRBJ1-2
CDR3 DNA: TGTGCCAGCAGCTTTGGGGTAGATGGCTACACCTTC
CDR3 protein: CASSFGVDGYTF

V gene: TRBV11-3
D gene: NA
clone size: NA
CDR3 length: 14
J gene: TRBJ1-3
CDR3 DNA: TGTGCCAGCAGCTTTTCTGGGGGTGGAAACACCATATATTTT
CDR3 protein: CASSFSGGGNTIYF